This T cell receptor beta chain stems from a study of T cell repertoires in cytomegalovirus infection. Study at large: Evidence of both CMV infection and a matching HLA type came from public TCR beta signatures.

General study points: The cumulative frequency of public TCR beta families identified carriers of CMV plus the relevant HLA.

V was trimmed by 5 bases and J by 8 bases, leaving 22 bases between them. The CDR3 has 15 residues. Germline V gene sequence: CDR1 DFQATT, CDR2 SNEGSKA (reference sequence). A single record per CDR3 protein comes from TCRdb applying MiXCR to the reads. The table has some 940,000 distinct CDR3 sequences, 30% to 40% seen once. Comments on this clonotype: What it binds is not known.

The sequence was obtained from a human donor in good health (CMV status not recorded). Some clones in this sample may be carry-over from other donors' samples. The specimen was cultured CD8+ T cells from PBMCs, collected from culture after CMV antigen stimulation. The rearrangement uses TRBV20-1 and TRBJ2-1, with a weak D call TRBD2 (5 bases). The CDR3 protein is CSALSGLLDLDEQFF. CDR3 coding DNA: TGCAGTGCTCTTTCCGGACTGTTGGACCTCGATGAGCAGTTCTTC.